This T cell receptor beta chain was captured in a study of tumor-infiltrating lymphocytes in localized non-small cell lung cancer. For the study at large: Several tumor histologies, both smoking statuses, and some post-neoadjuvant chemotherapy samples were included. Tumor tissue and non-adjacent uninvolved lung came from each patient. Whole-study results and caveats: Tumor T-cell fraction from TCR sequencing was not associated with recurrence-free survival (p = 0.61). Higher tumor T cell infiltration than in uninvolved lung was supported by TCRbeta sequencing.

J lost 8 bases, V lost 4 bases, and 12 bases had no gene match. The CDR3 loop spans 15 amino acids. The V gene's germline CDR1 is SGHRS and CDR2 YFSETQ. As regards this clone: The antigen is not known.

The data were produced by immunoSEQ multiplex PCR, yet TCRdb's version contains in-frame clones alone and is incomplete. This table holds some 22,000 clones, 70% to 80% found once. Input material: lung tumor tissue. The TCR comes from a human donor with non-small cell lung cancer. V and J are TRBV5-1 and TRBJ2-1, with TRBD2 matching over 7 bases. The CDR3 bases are TGCGCCAGCAGCAACCCTAGCGGAGCTGGCTATGAGCAGTTCTTC. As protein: CASSNPSGAGYEQFF. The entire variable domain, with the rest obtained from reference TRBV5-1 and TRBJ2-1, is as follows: KAGVTQTPRYLIKTRGQQVTLSCSPISGHRSVSWYQQTPGQGLQFLFEYFSETQRNKGNFPGRFSGRQFSNSRSEMNVSTLELGDSALYLCASSNPSGAGYEQFFGPGTRLTVL.